The sequence of this T cell receptor (beta chain) was determined in a study of radiation and T cells in renal cell carcinoma. Sequencing used immunoSEQ multiplex PCR; TCRdb keeps in-frame clones, though not all of them. The table shows 130,000 to 150,000 clones, with 75% to 90% occurring only once. The germline CDR1 and CDR2 sequences are MNHEY and SMNVEV (reference sequence). The CDR3 contains 14 residues. Trimming took off 0 bases at V and 5 bases at J, with 11 bases between the two ends. Time point in this sample: blood 4 weeks post-SBRT, at nephrectomy. Treatment here: 15 Gy SBRT to primary tumor, nephrectomy 4 weeks later.

The sample here was blood, taken from a patient whose treatment included radiotherapy and nephrectomy. This sequence joins TRBV27 and TRBJ2-7; no reliable D call. The source is a woman aged 45-65 years with renal cell carcinoma. CDR3 bases: TGTGCCAGCAGTTTATCAAGGAGTAGGAACGAGCAGTACTTC. Residues: CASSLSRSRNEQYF.